This T cell receptor (beta chain) was found in a study of blood T cell repertoires in COVID-19. Study information: Sites across the United States, Italy and Spain contributed samples from acute and convalescent COVID-19.

Profiled with immunoSEQ multiplex PCR; TCRdb holds only in-frame clones, not every one. The table has about 440,000 clones, about 85% seen once. The germline CDR1 and CDR2 sequences are MNHEY and SVGAGI. The CDR3 extends over 15 amino acids. V lost 4 bases and J 2 bases, leaving 12 bases between the germline ends. Input material: PBMCs or T cells enriched from blood (not recorded which). This receptor was identified in a young woman with acute COVID-19. The chain combines TRBV6-5 with TRBJ1-3, with D possibly being TRBD1 (5 bases). The CDR3 loop reads CASSWTSLAGNTIYF. The CDR3 DNA reads as TGTGCCAGCAGTTGGACATCCTTGGCTGGAAACACCATATATTTT.